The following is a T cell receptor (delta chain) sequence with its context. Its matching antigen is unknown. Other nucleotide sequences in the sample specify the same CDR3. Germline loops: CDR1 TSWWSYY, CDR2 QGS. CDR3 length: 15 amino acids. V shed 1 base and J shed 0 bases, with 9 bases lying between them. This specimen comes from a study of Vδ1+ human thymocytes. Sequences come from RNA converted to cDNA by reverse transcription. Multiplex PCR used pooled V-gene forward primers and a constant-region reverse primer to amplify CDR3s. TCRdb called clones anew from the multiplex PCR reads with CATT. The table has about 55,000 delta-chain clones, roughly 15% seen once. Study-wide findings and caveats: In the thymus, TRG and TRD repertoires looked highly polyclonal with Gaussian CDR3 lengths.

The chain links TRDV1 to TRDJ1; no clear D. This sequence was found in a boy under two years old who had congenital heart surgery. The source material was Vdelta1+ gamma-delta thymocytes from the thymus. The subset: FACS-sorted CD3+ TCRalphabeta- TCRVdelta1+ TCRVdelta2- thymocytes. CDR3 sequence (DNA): TGTGCTCTTGGGGAACGTCCCCCCTACACCGATAAACTCATCTTT. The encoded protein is CALGERPPYTDKLIF.